Below, 15 T cell receptor beta chains from the same sample are listed, as sequenced in a study of immune evolution from preneoplasia to lung adenocarcinoma. Repertoires were generated with immunoSEQ multiplex PCR, while TCRdb's copy carries only in-frame clones and drops some. The table has 23,000 or so clones, around three quarters seen once. The sequenced sample consisted of FFPE invasive lung adenocarcinoma tissue. Receptors originate from a person aged 55 to 75 with lung adenocarcinoma.

This chain uses TRBV11-2 with TRBJ2-1; the D is unclear. Germline V lookup: CDR1 SGHAT, CDR2 FQNNGV. The CDR3 length is 15 residues. The V end was cut by 0 bases, the J end by 5 bases, with 11 bases between. The CDR3 loop is CASSLDPMRNNEQFF. The CDR3 DNA reads TGTGCCAGCAGCTTAGACCCGATGAGGAACAATGAGCAGTTCTTC.

The chain's CDR3 is CASTTSLNTEAFF. In DNA form, the CDR3 reads TGTGCCAGTACCACGTCCTTGAACACTGAAGCTTTCTTT. This chain connects TRBV28 to TRBJ1-1; no clear D gene. Germline CDR1 MDHEN, CDR2 SYDVKM. The CDR3 covers 13 residues. V lost 9 bases, J lost 0 bases, and 11 bases lay in between.

The J gene is TRBJ2-1, the V gene TRBV10-3; 7 positions agree with TRBD2. J gave up 7 bases and V 5 bases, and 8 bases lay outside the gene matches. This CDR3 region has 14 residues. The V gene's germline CDR1 is ENHRY and CDR2 SYGVKD. The CDR3 here is CAISPTSSGNEQFF. CDR3 DNA: TGTGCCATCAGTCCGACTAGCTCGGGAAATGAGCAGTTCTTC.

V and J are TRBV28 and TRBJ1-4, with D maybe TRBD1 (5 bases). The V gene's germline CDR1 is MDHEN and CDR2 SYDVKM. The CDR3 consists of 16 residues. V lost 5 bases, J lost 11 bases, and 24 bases lay in between. The CDR3 protein is CASSASKGSKGEKLFF. CDR3 DNA sequence: TGTGCCAGCAGTGCGTCGAAGGGTTCAAAAGGGGAGAAACTGTTTTTT.

The V and J genes are TRBV14 and TRBJ2-7, with D perhaps matching TRBD2 (6 bases). This CDR3 spans 12 amino acids. From germline, CDR1 is SGHDN and CDR2 FVKESK. V was pared by 1 base and J by 6 bases, with 7 bases between. CDR3: CASSQAGVEQYF. The CDR3 DNA is TGTGCCAGCAGCCAAGCGGGGGTCGAGCAGTACTTC.

The rearrangement joins TRBV14 to TRBJ2-7; D gene uncertain. The length of the CDR3 is 12 residues. Germline V CDR1 and CDR2: SGHDN, FVKESK. Trimming left V 1 base short and J 2 bases short, with 3 bases between. The CDR3 protein is CASSQGPYEQYF. The CDR3 DNA is TGTGCCAGCAGCCAAGGGCCCTACGAGCAGTACTTC.

This sequence joins TRBV11-2 and TRBJ2-5, with 8 bases that match TRBD2. The CDR3 is 18 amino acids. The junction had 15 bases not matched to a gene; V was cut back by 1 base and J by 5 bases. Germline CDR1 reads SGHAT; CDR2 reads FQNNGV. CDR3: CASSLGRWGGGPHETQYF. The CDR3 nucleotides are TGTGCCAGCAGCTTAGGACGGTGGGGCGGGGGGCCTCACGAGACCCAGTACTTC.

J is TRBJ2-1 and V is TRBV7-2; TRBD1 might be the D (6 bases). The CDR3 is 16 residues long. The germline V and J ends were trimmed by 5 bases and 4 bases, with 18 bases remaining between them. CDR1 is SGHTA and CDR2 is FQGNSA in the germline V gene. Written as DNA, the CDR3 is TGTGCCAGCAGCCCCAATACAGGACAGCTATACAATGAGCAGTTCTTC. It specifies CASSPNTGQLYNEQFF.

The chain joins TRBV4-2 to TRBJ2-3, with 7 bases fitting TRBD2. Per germline, CDR1 LGHNA and CDR2 YNFKEQ. The junction had 5 bases not matched to a gene; V was cut back by 7 bases and J by 1 base. The CDR3 extends over 14 amino acids. The DNA of the CDR3 is TGTGCCAGCACCCGGGGGAGGGGCACAGATACGCAGTATTTT. Translating it yields CASTRGRGTDTQYF.

This clone was detected only a few times. V gene TRBV7-6 combines with J gene TRBJ2-2, with D hard to call. V was shortened by 5 bases and J by 0 bases, with 10 bases between the two germline ends. Germline assignment: CDR1 SGHVS and CDR2 FNYEAQ. The CDR3 sequence is 15 residues long. The CDR3 loop is CASSAVSANTGELFF. CDR3 DNA sequence: TGTGCCAGCAGCGCTGTCTCTGCGAACACCGGGGAGCTGTTTTTT. Drawing the rest from reference TRBV7-6 and TRBJ2-2, the complete variable domain is GAGVSQSPRYKVTKRGQDVALRCDPISGHVSLYWYRQALGQGPEFLTYFNYEAQQDKSGLPNDRFSAERPEGSISTLTIQRTEQRDSAMYRCASSAVSANTGELFFGEGSRLTVL.

The chain carries TRBV19 and TRBJ1-2; 8 bases are a match to TRBD1. This CDR3 spans 15 amino acids. Unmatched junction bases numbered 15, after V lost 5 bases and J lost 10 bases. CDR1 is LNHDA, CDR2 SQIVND, per germline (reference sequence). CDR3 sequence: CASSRTEGQGSVYTF. In DNA form, the CDR3 reads TGTGCCAGTAGTCGCACCGAAGGACAGGGAAGCGTCTACACCTTC. Drawing the rest from reference TRBV19 and TRBJ1-2, the complete variable domain is DGGITQSPKYLFRKEGQNVTLSCEQNLNHDAMYWYRQDPGQGLRLIYYSQIVNDFQKGDIAEGYSVSREKKESFPLTVTSAQKNPTAFYLCASSRTEGQGSVYTFGSGTRLTVV.

The chain recombines TRBV27 with TRBJ2-2; 8 positions match TRBD2. CDR3 length: 15 residues. J gave up 5 bases and V 6 bases, and 8 bases lay outside the gene matches. Germline V CDR1 and CDR2: MNHEY, SMNVEV (reference sequence). CDR3 loop: CASRSLAGSTGELFF. CDR3 nucleotides: TGTGCCAGCAGATCCTTAGCGGGGAGTACCGGGGAGCTGTTTTTT.

The CDR3 DNA reads as TGTGCCAGCAGCTTAACCGGCCCCCGGGATACGCAGTATTTT. Its translation is CASSLTGPRDTQYF. This sequence joins TRBV7-2 and TRBJ2-3; D unclear. This CDR3 contains 14 residues. The ends were cut back, 2 bases at V and 6 bases at J, with 12 bases in the middle. From germline, CDR1 is SGHTA and CDR2 FQGNSA.

This clone was observed a handful of times. This chain joins TRBV18 and TRBJ2-3; no reliable D call. The CDR3 has 13 amino acids. Trimming took 6 bases from V and 2 from J, leaving 9 bases between them. Germline V gene lookup returns CDR1 KGHSH and CDR2 LQKENI. The CDR3, as DNA: TGTGCCAGCTCTCGTCAGACCACAGATACGCAGTATTTT. It encodes CASSRQTTDTQYF.

This rearrangement joins TRBV30 to TRBJ2-5; D call uncertain. The V end lost 1 base, the J end lost 7 bases, and 16 bases lay between the germline ends. CDR1 is GTSNPN and CDR2 is SVGIG in the germline V gene (reference sequence). The CDR3 sequence is 14 residues long. The CDR3 is CAWSGISEAVTQYF. The CDR3 DNA is TGTGCCTGGAGTGGAATCTCTGAGGCCGTGACCCAGTACTTC.